This T cell receptor (beta chain) derives from a study of control samples from healthy donors and cancer patients. TCRdb keeps only in-frame clones here, not all; method: immunoSEQ multiplex PCR. Of about 120,000 clones in the sample, around 87% were seen once. CDR3 length: 15 residues. Trimming removed 4 bases from V and 1 base from J; junction bases left unmatched: 6. Germline CDR1 SGHRS, CDR2 YFSETQ. This clonotype was obtained from a man aged 25-40 years in good health. This chain connects TRBV5-1 to TRBJ2-7; 9 bases line up with TRBD1. What was sequenced was blood. The chain's CDR3 is CASSPLTGGSYEQYF. CDR3 in DNA: TGCGCCAGCAGCCCGCTGACAGGGGGTTCCTACGAGCAGTACTTC.